This TCR beta chain originates from a study of blood T cell repertoires in COVID-19. Profiled with immunoSEQ multiplex PCR; TCRdb holds only in-frame clones, not every one. The repertoire holds more than 350,000 clones, with 89% as singletons. The CDR3 totals 14 residues. The ends were cut back, 3 bases at V and 2 bases at J, with 11 bases in the middle. The germline V gene encodes CDR1 KGHSH and CDR2 LQKENI. The rearrangement joins TRBV18 to TRBJ2-7; D possibly corresponds to TRBD1 (6 bases). The sequence was collected from a woman aged 25 to 39 with COVID-19, enrolled during active disease. Sequencing was carried out using peripheral blood. CDR3 DNA sequence: TGTGCCAGCTCACCGCTCGACAGGACCTACGAGCAGTACTTC. Amino acids: CASSPLDRTYEQYF.